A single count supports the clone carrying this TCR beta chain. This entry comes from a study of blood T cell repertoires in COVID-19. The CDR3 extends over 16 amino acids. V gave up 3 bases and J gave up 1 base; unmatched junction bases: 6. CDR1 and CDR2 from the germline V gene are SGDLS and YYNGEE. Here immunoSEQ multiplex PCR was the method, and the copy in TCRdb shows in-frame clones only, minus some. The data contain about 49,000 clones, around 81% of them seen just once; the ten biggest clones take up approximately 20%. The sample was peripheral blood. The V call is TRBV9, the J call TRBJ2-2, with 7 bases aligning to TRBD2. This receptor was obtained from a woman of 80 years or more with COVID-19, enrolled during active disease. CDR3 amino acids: CASSARGGRNTGELFF. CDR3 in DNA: TGTGCCAGCAGCGCCCGGGGCGGGAGGAACACCGGGGAGCTGTTTTTT. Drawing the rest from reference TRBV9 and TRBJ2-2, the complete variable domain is DSGVTQTPKHLITATGQRVTLRCSPRSGDLSVYWYQQSLDQGLQFLIQYYNGEERAKGNILERFSAQQFPDLHSELNLSSLELGDSALYFCASSARGGRNTGELFFGEGSRLTVL.